Shown below are 32 T cell receptor beta chains from a single sample sequenced in a study of blood T cells in healthy people across ages. Alongside a J-beta primer mix, a sample-barcoded 5' primer served in a second PCR lasting about 6 to 12 cycles. TCRdb passed the 5' RACE reads through MiXCR, listing each CDR3 protein once. Here the sample spans under 1,000,000 distinct CDR3 sequences, approximately 35% being singletons. Sample: blood. These TCRs come from a man between 18 and 29 years old in good health.

The chain combines TRBV27 with TRBJ2-5; tentatively, D is TRBD1 (6 bases). Germline assignment: CDR1 MNHEY and CDR2 SMNVEV (reference sequence). The V end was cut by 6 bases, the J end by 11 bases, with 25 bases between. This CDR3 contains 15 residues. The CDR3 DNA is TGTGCCAGCAGCTATAAGGGGGTGTCAGTAAATGAGCAGTACTTC. Encoded protein: CASSYKGVSVNEQYF.

This clonotype was seen only a few times. The J gene is TRBJ1-5, the V gene TRBV15; 10 bases fit TRBD1. This CDR3 contains 15 residues. With 5 bases clipped from V and 4 bases from J, the junction kept 5 bases outside the gene matches. The germline CDR1 and CDR2 sequences are LNHNV and YYDKDF (reference sequence). This CDR3 reads CATSGDRGRNQPQHF. The CDR3 region has the DNA TGTGCCACCAGCGGTGACAGGGGGCGGAATCAGCCCCAGCATTTT.

The genes are TRBV6-2 or TRBV6-3 and TRBJ2-1, with a possible D match to TRBD2 (6 bases). This CDR3 region has 13 residues. The V end lost 5 bases, the J end lost 9 bases, and 14 bases lay between the germline ends. CDR1 and CDR2 from the germline V gene are MNHEY and SVGEGT. The CDR3 spells CASSDKWGVEQFF. In nucleotides, the CDR3 is TGTGCCAGCAGTGATAAGTGGGGGGTTGAGCAGTTCTTC.

CDR3 coding DNA: TGCAGTGCTAGAGATCCGGGCGGGCTGGGTGAAAAACTGTTTTTT. This codes for CSARDPGGLGEKLFF. This chain links TRBV20-1 with TRBJ1-4; D uncertain. Germline loops: CDR1 DFQATT, CDR2 SNEGSKA (reference sequence). Trimming stripped 0 bases from V and 7 bases from J, with 15 bases between. The CDR3 contains 15 residues.

This clonotype appeared a few times. The V call is TRBV19, the J call TRBJ1-1; no firm D call. Trimming removed 1 base from V and 3 bases from J, with 9 bases in between. Germline-derived CDR1 and CDR2 are LNHDA and SQIVND (reference sequence). CDR3 size: 14 residues. DNA of the CDR3: TGTGCCAGTAGTATAGGGTCGGGAGACACTGAAGCTTTCTTT. It is translated as CASSIGSGDTEAFF.

The chain joins TRBV5-1 to TRBJ2-7, with unresolved D. The CDR3 is 14 residues long. The V gene's germline CDR1 is SGHRS and CDR2 YFSETQ. Trimming left V 4 bases short and J 1 base short, with 12 bases between. The CDR3 here is CASSPLDGSYEQYF. CDR3 DNA sequence: TGCGCCAGCAGCCCCCTGGACGGATCCTACGAGCAGTACTTC.

This chain joins TRBV20-1 and TRBJ2-2, with 9 bases identical to TRBD1. After removal of 1 base from V and 2 bases from J, the junction contained 5 bases not matched to a gene. CDR1 and CDR2 (germline): DFQATT, SNEGSKA (reference sequence). The CDR3 totals 16 residues. CDR3 in amino acids: CSARGGTGTNTGELFF. The CDR3 DNA sequence: TGCAGTGCTAGAGGAGGGACAGGGACAAACACCGGGGAGCTGTTTTTT.

This rearrangement joins TRBV4-1 to TRBJ2-5; D gene ambiguous. The ends were cut back, 0 bases at V and 12 bases at J, with 17 bases in the middle. This CDR3 spans 14 amino acids. CDR1 and CDR2 from the germline V gene are MGHRA and YSYEKL. The CDR3 DNA reads TGCGCCAGCAGCCAAGACGGTCTGAGGAGTTCGGAGTACTTC. Its translation: CASSQDGLRSSEYF.

This clonotype was seen a handful of times. The V and J genes are TRBV4-2 and TRBJ1-4; D is perhaps TRBD1 (6 bases). V shed 4 bases and J shed 8 bases, with 17 bases lying between them. CDR1 is LGHNA, CDR2 YNFKEQ, per germline. This CDR3 comprises 15 residues. The CDR3 region has the DNA TGTGCCAGCAGCCGGAGCCAGGGGCTACAGGAAAAACTGTTTTTT. Its protein product is CASSRSQGLQEKLFF.

The chain links TRBV29-1 to TRBJ2-7; a possible D gene is TRBD1 (5 bases). The CDR3 covers 12 residues. Between the trimmed V and J ends, which lost 7 bases and 2 bases, there was a span of 12 bases. Germline lookup yields CDR1 SQVTM and CDR2 ANQGSEA. The DNA of the CDR3 is TGCAGCGGAAAGACAGCTACCTACGAGCAGTACTTC. This translates into CSGKTATYEQYF.

This sequence joins TRBV28 and TRBJ2-2; D is unresolved. The CDR3 sequence is 15 residues long. V lost 3 bases to trimming and J lost 2 bases, with 10 bases between them. From germline, CDR1 is MDHEN and CDR2 SYDVKM. The CDR3 loop reads CASSFGPSNTGELFF. CDR3 DNA sequence: TGTGCCAGCAGTTTTGGTCCTTCAAACACCGGGGAGCTGTTTTTT. The entire variable domain, with the rest obtained from reference TRBV28 and TRBJ2-2, is as follows: DVKVTQSSRYLVKRTGEKVFLECVQDMDHENMFWYRQDPGLGLRLIYFSYDVKMKEKGDIPEGYSVSREKKERFSLILESASTNQTSMYLCASSFGPSNTGELFFGEGSRLTVL.

The chain has TRBV7-2 and TRBJ2-4; D might be TRBD1 or TRBD2, each matching 5 bases. Trimming removed 5 bases from V and 7 bases from J, with 18 bases in between. The germline CDR1 and CDR2 sequences are SGHTA and FQGNSA. The CDR3 is made up of 15 amino acids. In nucleotides, the CDR3 is TGTGCCAGCAGCCCCCAGGGTGGGGGAAATAACATTCAGTACTTC. Its translation is CASSPQGGGNNIQYF.

In its sample, this clonotype was seen many times. This rearrangement joins TRBV7-2 to TRBJ1-6, with unresolved D. CDR1 is SGHTA, CDR2 FQGNSA, per germline. This CDR3 region has 16 residues. V was shortened by 0 bases and J by 6 bases, with 12 bases between the two germline ends. DNA of the CDR3: TGTGCCAGCAGCTTAGCCCGTCGGAGATCTAATTCACCCCTCCACTTT. Amino acids: CASSLARRRSNSPLHF. Complete variable domain (other parts from reference TRBV7-2 and TRBJ1-6): GAGVSQSPSNKVTEKGKDVELRCDPISGHTALYWYRQSLGQGLEFLIYFQGNSAPDKSGLPSDRFSAERTGGSVSTLTIQRTQQEDSAVYLCASSLARRRSNSPLHFGNGTRLTVT.

Note on this clonotype: Being one base from a much bigger clone, this may be a read error. The CDR3 loop reads CATSESRGRSSGANVLTF. CDR3 nucleotide sequence: TGTGCCACCAGTGAGTCAAGGGGAAGAAGCTCTGGGGCCAACGTCCTGACTTTC. The chain joins TRBV10-3 to TRBJ2-6; a possible D gene is TRBD1 (5 bases). This CDR3 is 18 amino acids long. Germline CDR1 ENHRY, CDR2 SYGVKD.

As to this clonotype: Given a much more abundant clone one base away, this may be a read error. This chain connects TRBV7-9 to TRBJ2-5, with 7 nucleotides matching TRBD2. From germline, CDR1 is SEHNR and CDR2 FQNEAQ (reference sequence). CDR3 size: 15 residues. J gave up 11 bases and V 4 bases, and 16 bases lay outside the gene matches. CDR3 residues: CASSSEAGLGNEQYF. The DNA for the CDR3 is TGTGCCAGCAGCTCCGAAGCGGGGCTCGGCAATGAGCAGTACTTC.

The chain carries TRBV12-3 or TRBV12-4 and TRBJ2-3; TRBD2 is a possible D gene (6 bases). There are 14 residues in the CDR3. V was clipped by 6 bases and J by 4 bases, with 14 bases between them. The CDR3 region has the DNA TGTGCCAGCAGACCGGAGGGCGGATCAGATACGCAGTATTTT. Translating gives CASRPEGGSDTQYF.

The V gene is TRBV10-3, the J gene TRBJ1-2; TRBD1 is a possible D gene (6 bases). V lost 5 bases to trimming and J lost 5 bases, with 15 bases between them. The V gene's germline CDR1 is ENHRY and CDR2 SYGVKD. The CDR3 sequence is 14 residues long. CDR3 in DNA: TGTGCCATCAGTTCAGACCGGGACACGTATGGCTACACCTTC. This codes for CAISSDRDTYGYTF.

This clonotype was detected only a few times. The gene calls are TRBV4-1 and TRBJ2-1; D not certain. V lost 5 bases and J 6 bases, leaving 17 bases between the germline ends. Per germline, CDR1 MGHRA and CDR2 YSYEKL. This CDR3 spans 15 amino acids. CDR3 DNA sequence: TGCGCCAGCAGCTACGGGCCGTCCGACGGCAATGAGCAGTTCTTC. It encodes CASSYGPSDGNEQFF.

J is TRBJ1-1 and V is TRBV20-1, with D hard to call. V lost 2 bases and J 0 bases, leaving 4 bases between the germline ends. The CDR3 has 12 amino acids. Germline V gives CDR1 DFQATT, CDR2 SNEGSKA (reference sequence). As DNA, the CDR3 is TGCAGTGCTAGACACTTGAACACTGAAGCTTTCTTT. Protein: CSARHLNTEAFF.

This clonotype was recorded many times. The chain combines TRBV4-2 with TRBJ2-1; the D is unclear. This CDR3 comprises 12 residues. CDR1 and CDR2 (germline): LGHNA, YNFKEQ. V was pared by 3 bases and J by 3 bases, with 3 bases between. The CDR3 here is CASSQDYNEQFF. For the CDR3, the DNA is TGTGCCAGCAGCCAGGACTACAATGAGCAGTTCTTC.

This clonotype was recorded only once. This sequence joins TRBV6-5 and TRBJ2-7; tentatively, D is TRBD2 (6 bases). This CDR3 region has 13 residues. V gave up 10 bases and J gave up 7 bases, with 20 bases separating them. Looked up from germline, CDR1 is MNHEY and CDR2 is SVGAGI. The CDR3 region is CATGGSRYNEQYF. The DNA of the CDR3 is TGTGCCACCGGGGGTTCCCGCTACAATGAGCAGTACTTC.

This clonotype was found many times. This rearrangement joins TRBV12-3 or TRBV12-4 to TRBJ2-3; D may be TRBD1 (5 bases). Between the trimmed V and J ends, which lost 6 bases and 0 bases, there was a span of 7 bases. The CDR3 runs to 13 residues. The CDR3 nucleotides are TGTGCCAGCAGGGACATTAGCACAGATACGCAGTATTTT. Amino acid sequence: CASRDISTDTQYF.

V is TRBV6-5 and J is TRBJ1-5; D perhaps matches TRBD1 (6 bases). This CDR3 is built from 17 residues. Germline V gene data show CDR1 as MNHEY and CDR2 as SVGAGI. With 1 base removed from V and 3 bases from J, the gap between germline ends came to 16 bases. The CDR3 reads CASSYWTPGHPNQPQHF. In DNA form, the CDR3 reads TGTGCCAGCAGTTACTGGACTCCGGGACATCCCAATCAGCCCCAGCATTTT.

This clonotype was picked up one time. The CDR3 loop is CASSLGGDIGSNQPQHF. The DNA of the CDR3 is TGTGCCAGCAGCTTGGGGGGGGACATCGGTAGCAATCAGCCCCAGCATTTT. The genes are TRBV5-6 and TRBJ1-5; D possibly corresponds to TRBD1 (6 bases). This CDR3 is built from 17 residues. The ends were cut back, 0 bases at V and 0 bases at J, with 13 bases in the middle. The germline V gene has CDR1 SGHDT and CDR2 YYEEEE.

The chain links TRBV7-2 to TRBJ2-4; D unresolved. The CDR3 loop spans 19 amino acids. Germline CDR1 SGHTA, CDR2 FQGNSA. The V end was cut by 2 bases, the J end by 0 bases, with 20 bases between. The CDR3 DNA follows: TGTGCCAGCAGCTTACAGTCGTCGGGTCCGTTACTAGCCAAAAACATTCAGTACTTC. Translation: CASSLQSSGPLLAKNIQYF.

This clonotype was observed many times. The chain combines TRBV4-3 with TRBJ2-3; no firm D call. V was cut by 1 base and J by 6 bases, with 11 bases left in between. Per germline, CDR1 LGHNA and CDR2 YSLEER. CDR3 length: 14 residues. The CDR3 protein is CASSQARFSDTQYF. DNA of the CDR3: TGCGCCAGCAGCCAAGCCAGGTTTTCGGATACGCAGTATTTT.

There are many counts of this clonotype. V is TRBV7-2 and J is TRBJ1-2, with D possibly matching TRBD1 (6 bases). Germline CDR1 is SGHTA and CDR2 is FQGNSA. This CDR3 has 13 amino acids. V lost 6 bases, J lost 4 bases, and 12 bases lay in between. The CDR3 nucleotides read TGTGCCAGCAGTCTCGCGGACAGCTATGGCTACACCTTC. It is translated as CASSLADSYGYTF.

V and J are TRBV20-1 and TRBJ1-5; TRBD1 matches at 8 bases. CDR1 and CDR2 (germline): DFQATT, SNEGSKA (reference sequence). The trim removed 0 bases at V and 7 bases at J, leaving 14 bases unmatched. This CDR3 has 17 residues. The CDR3: CSARDDWKAGGGQPQHF. For the CDR3, the DNA is TGCAGTGCTAGAGATGATTGGAAAGCAGGGGGCGGACAGCCCCAGCATTTT.

This clonotype was seen repeatedly, ten times or more. The rearrangement joins TRBV9 to TRBJ2-6; D unclear. CDR1 is SGDLS, CDR2 YYNGEE, per germline. The CDR3 contains 16 residues. With 2 bases removed from V and 0 bases from J, the gap between germline ends came to 9 bases. The CDR3 bases are TGTGCCAGCAGCGTCCAGGTGGGCTCTGGGGCCAACGTCCTGACTTTC. This encodes CASSVQVGSGANVLTF.

J is TRBJ2-1 and V is TRBV9; no firm D call. This CDR3 contains 13 residues. V lost 0 bases to trimming and J lost 7 bases, with 8 bases between them. Germline V gene data show CDR1 as SGDLS and CDR2 as YYNGEE. The chain's CDR3 is CASSVGRLNEQFF. For the CDR3, the DNA is TGTGCCAGCAGCGTAGGCAGGCTTAATGAGCAGTTCTTC.

The chain uses TRBV30 and TRBJ2-2; 7 bases line up with TRBD1. Germline V lookup: CDR1 GTSNPN, CDR2 SVGIG (reference sequence). CDR3 length equals 14 residues. With 5 bases clipped from V and 2 bases from J, the junction kept 5 bases outside the gene matches. CDR3 loop: CAWSGTVNTGELFF. CDR3 DNA sequence: TGTGCCTGGTCCGGGACAGTTAACACCGGGGAGCTGTTTTTT.

J is TRBJ2-5 and V is TRBV7-2; D is possibly TRBD2 (7 bases). The V gene lost 4 bases and the J gene lost 4 bases, with 16 bases spanning the gap. In germline, CDR1 is SGHTA, CDR2 FQGNSA. The CDR3 has 15 residues. Here the CDR3 reads CASSSQGGARETQYF. The CDR3 coding sequence is TGTGCCAGCAGCTCACAGGGAGGGGCTCGAGAGACCCAGTACTTC.